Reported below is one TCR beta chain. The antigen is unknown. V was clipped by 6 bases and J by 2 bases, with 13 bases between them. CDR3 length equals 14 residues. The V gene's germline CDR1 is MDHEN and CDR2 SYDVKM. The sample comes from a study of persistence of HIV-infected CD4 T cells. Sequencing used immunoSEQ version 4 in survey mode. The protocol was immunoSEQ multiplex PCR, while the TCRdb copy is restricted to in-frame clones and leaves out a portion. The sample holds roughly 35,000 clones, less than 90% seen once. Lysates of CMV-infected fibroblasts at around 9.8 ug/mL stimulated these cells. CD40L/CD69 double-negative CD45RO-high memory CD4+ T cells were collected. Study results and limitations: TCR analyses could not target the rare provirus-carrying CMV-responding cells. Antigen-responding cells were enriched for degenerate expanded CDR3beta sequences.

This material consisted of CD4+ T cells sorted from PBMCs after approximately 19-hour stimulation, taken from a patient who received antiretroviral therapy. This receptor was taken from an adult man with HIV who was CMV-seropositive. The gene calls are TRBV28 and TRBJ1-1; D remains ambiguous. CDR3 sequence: CASSFLTDNTEAFF. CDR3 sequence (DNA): TGTGCCAGCAGCTTCTTGACTGACAACACTGAAGCTTTCTTT.